Listed here are 14 T cell receptor beta chains from one sample, sequenced in a study of T cells in Graves' hyperthyroidism and ophthalmopathy. TCR beta CDR3 regions were amplified from RNA transcripts. The HTBI primer set was used in a first-round RT-PCR of the TCR CDR3. From the multiplex PCR reads, TCRdb called clonotypes with MiXCR, one entry per CDR3 protein. The sample comprises 450,000 to 700,000 distinct CDR3 sequences, 40% to 55% of which are singletons, and roughly 19% rests with the top ten. The specimen was peripheral blood or thyroid tissue (not recorded which). Receptor source: an adult woman with Graves' disease, either hyperthyroidism or ophthalmopathy (not recorded which).

V and J are TRBV7-8 and TRBJ1-5; D unresolved. The V gene's germline CDR1 is SGHVS and CDR2 FQNEAQ. V lost 7 bases and J 11 bases, leaving 18 bases between the germline ends. The CDR3 covers 13 residues. DNA for the CDR3: TGTGCCAGCACGAAAAGAGTTCAGGAGACCCAGCATTTT. Protein sequence: CASTKRVQETQHF.

The chain joins TRBV27 to TRBJ1-1; the D is unclear. In germline, CDR1 is MNHEY, CDR2 SMNVEV (reference sequence). CDR3 length: 14 amino acids. V lost 3 bases and J 6 bases, leaving 14 bases between the germline ends. The CDR3 loop reads CASSFLGVKAEAFF. CDR3 nucleotide sequence: TGTGCCAGCAGTTTTCTGGGTGTAAAGGCTGAAGCTTTCTTT.

At least ten counts were recorded for this clonotype. The chain joins TRBV7-6 to TRBJ2-2; D unresolved. The V gene's germline CDR1 is SGHVS and CDR2 FNYEAQ. The V gene lost 5 bases and the J gene lost 1 base, with 2 bases spanning the gap. The CDR3 runs 12 residues. The CDR3 coding sequence is TGTGCCAGCAGCGGGAACACCGGGGAGCTGTTTTTT. It specifies CASSGNTGELFF.

The V and J genes are TRBV2 and TRBJ1-1, with a tentative D call TRBD1 (6 bases). Germline V lookup: CDR1 SNHLY, CDR2 FYNNEI. The CDR3 runs to 15 residues. V lost 5 bases and J lost 10, with 23 bases in between. The CDR3 loop reads CASSYSDRRSSGAFF. In nucleotides, the CDR3 is TGTGCCAGCAGTTACTCCGACAGGAGATCGTCCGGAGCTTTCTTT.

This chain connects TRBV10-3 to TRBJ2-6; 8 nucleotides line up with TRBD1. V lost 2 bases, J lost 3 bases, and 6 bases stayed unmatched. Germline CDR1 and CDR2: ENHRY and SYGVKD. The CDR3 runs 17 residues. This chain's CDR3 is CAISETGGWFGANVLTF. In DNA, the CDR3 is TGTGCCATCAGTGAGACAGGGGGTTGGTTTGGGGCCAACGTCCTGACTTTC.

This clonotype was recorded a few times. The chain combines TRBV7-9 with TRBJ1-2; possible D gene TRBD1, 5 bases. Trimming took 5 bases from V and 3 from J, leaving 13 bases between them. Per the germline V gene, CDR1 is SEHNR and CDR2 is FQNEAQ (reference sequence). The CDR3 length is 14 residues. CDR3 residues: CASSPPQADYGYTF. In DNA form, the CDR3 reads TGTGCCAGCAGCCCCCCACAGGCGGACTATGGCTACACCTTC.

This clonotype was found many times. The rearrangement links TRBV24-1 to TRBJ2-7; 8 bases align to TRBD2. The CDR3 extends over 16 amino acids. Germline V lookup: CDR1 KGHDR, CDR2 SFDVKD. V lost 4 bases, J lost 2 bases, and 9 bases stayed unmatched. DNA of the CDR3: TGTGCCACCAGTGAGGGAGCGGGAGAGTTTGCCTACGAGCAGTACTTC. Its protein is CATSEGAGEFAYEQYF.

V usage is TRBV29-1 and J usage is TRBJ2-7; 8 nucleotides align to TRBD2. J lost 7 bases, V lost 3 bases, and 11 bases had no gene match. Germline loops: CDR1 SQVTM, CDR2 ANQGSEA. CDR3 length: 14 residues. As DNA, the CDR3 is TGCAGCGTTGAGCCCAGCGGGAGTGGAAATGAGCAGTACTTC. Residues: CSVEPSGSGNEQYF.

This clonotype came up a few times. V and J are TRBV18 and TRBJ2-6; perhaps TRBD2 as D (5 bases). V lost 10 bases, J lost 1 base, and 14 bases lay in between. The CDR3 covers 15 residues. CDR1 and CDR2 from the germline V gene are KGHSH and LQKENI. In DNA form, the CDR3 reads TGTGCCACCATCCCGGGAAATTCTGGGGCCAACGTCCTGACTTTC. Translation: CATIPGNSGANVLTF.

This chain connects TRBV7-9 to TRBJ2-7, with a possible D match to TRBD1 (6 bases). CDR1 is SEHNR, CDR2 FQNEAQ, per germline (reference sequence). The CDR3 runs 15 residues. Between the trimmed V and J ends, which lost 5 bases and 5 bases, there was a span of 19 bases. The CDR3 sequence is CASSRQDQGLNEQYF. The CDR3 nucleotides are TGTGCCAGCAGCCGACAGGACCAGGGCTTAAACGAGCAGTACTTC.

This clonotype was detected ten times or more. V is TRBV25-1 and J is TRBJ2-7; weak D call: TRBD1 (6 bases). Per germline, CDR1 MGHDK and CDR2 SYGVNS. This CDR3 is built from 15 residues. V lost 1 base and J lost 2, with 12 bases in between. The CDR3 spells CASSESAGAAYEQYF. CDR3 coding DNA: TGTGCCAGCAGTGAATCGGCAGGGGCGGCCTACGAGCAGTACTTC.

The chain links TRBV5-1 to TRBJ1-2; unclear D gene. The CDR3 sequence is 13 residues long. Germline V gene sequence: CDR1 SGHRS, CDR2 YFSETQ. V gave up 4 bases and J gave up 4 bases, with 11 bases separating them. The CDR3 sequence: CASSTDGFYGYTF. The CDR3 nucleotides read TGCGCCAGCAGCACGGACGGCTTCTATGGCTACACCTTC.

This chain uses TRBV19 with TRBJ1-1; 7 nucleotides agree with TRBD1. Germline loops: CDR1 LNHDA, CDR2 SQIVND (reference sequence). With 10 bases clipped from V and 1 base from J, the junction kept 3 bases outside the gene matches. CDR3 length: 12 amino acids. CDR3 amino acids: CATRQGNTEAFF. As DNA, the CDR3 is TGTGCCACCCGACAGGGGAACACTGAAGCTTTCTTT.

The genes are TRBV7-2 and TRBJ1-2, with D hard to call. Germline-derived CDR1 and CDR2 are SGHTA and FQGNSA. This CDR3 has 12 residues. Trimming cost V 5 bases and J 7 bases, with 11 bases left between them. The CDR3 protein is CASSISSGGYTF. The CDR3, as DNA: TGTGCCAGCAGCATTTCTAGCGGTGGCTACACCTTC.